Given below is one T cell receptor beta chain in context. It has no known antigen specificity. No quality values exist for individual bases; no much larger clone is one base distant. Healthy HIV-negative adults with no recently reported acute infections or vaccinations were included as donors. Only Caucasian adults living in Nashville, Tennessee, USA were represented among the donors. Magnetic negative selection was used to enrich CD4+ T cells, after which naive cells were positively selected on CD45RA and the negative fraction became the memory subset. Blood was collected by leukapheresis, and PBMCs were isolated by Ficoll-Histopaque density gradient centrifugation and then cryopreserved in liquid nitrogen vapor phase. Analytical flow cytometry was used to check the purity and quantity of each magnetically sorted T cell population. Genomic DNA was isolated from each sorted fraction and quantified by UV absorbance on a Nanodrop 2000c.

TCR CDR3 regions were amplified from genomic DNA by multiplex PCR using the deep immunoSEQ assay. Extracted genomic DNA from each cell subset was spread evenly across all wells of several immunoSEQ 96-well plates, with each plate serving as a replicate. For sorted subsets, each replicate PCR was loaded with roughly 190 ng genomic DNA, equivalent to some 27,000 T cell genomes. The purified libraries were quantified using a Qubit 3.0 fluorometer, sized with a Bioanalyzer 2100, and then quantified again using the KAPA Library Quantification kit. Each immunoSEQ 96-well plate was sequenced on its own single-read 150-cycle Illumina NextSeq 550 flow cell. Processing in the source paper ran as follows. Because only junctional sequences without quality scores were contained in the immunoSEQ output, filtering matching that applied to full-length reads could not be performed. Sequences were annotated with PyIR, a Python wrapper for IgBLAST v1.9, and V/J genes and CDR3 were assigned using IMGT germline references. Reads were filtered out if the reads had weak V/J assignments (E-value above 1e-6), no CDR3, stop codons, out-of-frame junctions, or ambiguous translated residues. A V3J clonotype was defined by an identical inferred V gene, J gene, and CDR3 amino acid sequence. Percentage overlap between repertoires was calculated by dividing the number of shared unique clonotypes by the size of the smaller repertoire. Richness of each repertoire was evaluated using RTK rarefaction, the Chao1 estimator, and Recon v2.1 estimates of unobserved clonotypes. OLGA was used to compute generation probabilities for all TCRbeta clonotypes that the gDNA method yielded from a few donors. TCRdb provides this immuneACCESS table in a form limited to in-frame rearrangements. Some clones are lacking; in checked studies, under half of them reflect an unresolved V gene, and why the rest are absent is not known. For V, J and clone size, that table is used; D and trimming come from the DNA. The table for this sample lists about a million clones; roughly 80% of them were counted only once. The ten biggest clones cover over 0.8% of the sample.

This sample was taken from a study of shared clonotypes between healthy human individuals (dated by TCRdb to the early 2020s). About the full investigation: A couple of women and a few men aged 18 to 49 years were included in the cohort. To estimate repertoire size and how much clonotypes are shared between individuals, the study performed deep sequencing of blood TCR repertoires from a few healthy adults. For each donor, CD4 naive and CD4 memory were each run on three plates, CD8 naive on two plates, and CD8 memory on one plate. Each donor's leukapheresis produced roughly between roughly 0.85 and 9.5 billion PBMCs. To increase sequencing depth and limit assay-specific biases, different laboratories used diverse techniques to prepare libraries and sequence TCR repertoires. General study outcomes and caveats: About 5% of naive CD4, around 4% of naive CD8, around 2.3% of memory CD4, and 0.4% of memory CD8 clonotypes were shared across several donors. Based on pairwise subsampling, the degree of clonotype sharing among donors was expected to be affected by sequencing depth. Because the study included only a small number of donors, the genetic and exposure-history diversity represented was limited. Incomplete sequencing was indicated by rarefaction of sorted-subset datasets, despite the large sequencing depth. Clonotypes shared by all four sorted-subset donors showed higher generation probabilities than non-shared clonotypes. Estimated clonotype richness was generally larger for naive than for memory subsets. Only blood was sampled, and tissue TCR repertoires likely differ from those in blood.

Based on the germline V gene, the CDR1 and CDR2 sequences are MDHEN and SYDVKM. V lost 2 bases and J lost 5 bases; the stretch between them is 9 bases long. Reading from cysteine to phenylalanine, the CDR3 counts 13 amino acids. Only the CDR3 part of the read is kept: 39 bases, read in frame from the first base. The source is a man between 18 and 35 years old in good health. Some clones in this sample may be carry-over from other donors' samples. This sequence uses TRBV28 and TRBJ1-2; the D region possibly corresponds to TRBD1 (5 bases align). Sequenced material: memory CD4+ T cells from PBMCs. The cell subset or site label, as the study defines it: CD45RA-negative fraction. This receptor has the CDR3 CASSLGTEYGYTF. The DNA is TGTGCCAGCAGTTTAGGGACGGAGTATGGCTACACCTTC.